These T cell receptor beta chains were read from a single sample in a study of CD4+ T cells in melanoma. The assay was immunoSEQ multiplex PCR, and TCRdb's table has in-frame clones only and misses some. The top ten hold 1.5% to 1.9% of the sample, which has about 140,000 clones, 85% to 95% seen once. The receptor set was obtained from a human donor with melanoma. Each CDR3 is given without its conserved first and last residue.

v_call cdr3_aa
TRBV12-5 ASALGLSYGYT
TRBV28 ASRSPGQGNIQY
TRBV27 ASSGGRSTGELF
TRBV5-1 ASSSGTSGDGEQF
TRBV29-1 SGRAQGEQF
TRBV6-1 ASSEGVAVNNYGYT
TRBV4-1 ASSQPQGGNTEAF
TRBV5-6 ASSFTVSSYEQY
TRBV5-1 ASGIRGGGELF
TRBV7-2 ASSLAGTGELF
TRBV14 ASSQVLETQY
TRBV5-1 ASSLVGNEAF
TRBV19 ASNPNPGGTLQAF
TRBV19 ASSINGVGNQPQH
TRBV5-4 ASSRDRGSSPLH
TRBV7-8 ASSRVGGGSTDTQY
TRBV5-6 ASSLVPYGYT
TRBV30 AWSVGRAEAF
TRBV4-1 ASSQDPGIASGYT
TRBV7-6 ASSRESNDSPLH
TRBV5-1 ASSLVLAGGPMNEQY
TRBV10-3 ATGGYNEQF
TRBV6-6 ASSYGTATNEKLF
TRBV13 ASSISDRGDGYT
TRBV9 ASSVAGNSYNEQF
TRBV2 ASSRDSQANYGYT
TRBV19 ASSNGGQTDTQY
TRBV18 ASSPQKPATNEKLF
TRBV27 ASSLRFRYEQY
TRBV19 ASSIGRASGNTIY
TRBV5-4 ASSSPKGSTDTQY
TRBV5-1 ASSPGGPREDYEQY
TRBV15 ATSREPLTGSGYT
TRBV2 ASARDGGWDTQY
TRBV6-1 ASSDRQYEQY
TRBV7-9 ASSLGGNIQY
TRBV5-1 ASSPGGLAGAPQNTQY
TRBV7-9 ASSSQGATEAF
TRBV30 AWSGGADTQY
TRBV7-2 ASSARSGGGLYEQY
TRBV5-1 ASSLGPSTGSNTEAF
TRBV6-5 ASSYTLGVSGNTIY
TRBV5-4 ASSLTGGTEAF
TRBV6-5 ASRPQHYSNQPQH
TRBV2 ASSEAFVSSAKF
TRBV2 ASREAAGGTGELF